This T cell receptor beta chain was profiled in a study of blood T cell repertoires in COVID-19. Study context: The United States, Italy and Spain supplied acute and convalescent COVID-19 samples. The cDNA or gDNA used as material had been derived from T cells, B-cell-depleted T cells, or PBMCs.

The V gene lost 5 bases and the J gene lost 12 bases, with 16 bases spanning the gap. This CDR3 contains 12 residues. Germline CDR1 LNHDA, CDR2 SQIVND (reference sequence). Original processing methods: Researchers report that nucleated cell counts were estimated from reference gene primer amplification. Only in-frame clones appear in the TCRdb table, and some are missing; sequencing was by immunoSEQ multiplex PCR. The V and J calls and the clone size are those of that table, but D and trimming were determined from the DNA. The data contain around 130,000 clones, approximately 83% of them singletons. The sequenced sample was peripheral blood. The V gene is TRBV19, the J gene TRBJ2-5, with D perhaps TRBD1 (6 bases). The receptor comes from a woman aged 70-85 years with acute or convalescent COVID-19. The CDR3 DNA sequence: TGTGCCAGTAGTCTCCCGAGGGGGACGAAGTACTTC. Amino acids: CASSLPRGTKYF.